The text below deals with one T cell receptor (beta chain). This clone has only one observation. The antigen this receptor binds is unknown. The input lacks base qualities; no much larger clone sits a single base away. These data are taken from a study of blood T cell repertoires in COVID-19 (dated by TCRdb to 2020 to 2021). In the study overall: The collaborator samples originated in the United States, Italy and Spain and spanned the acute and convalescent phases of COVID-19. The material from the prospective study consisted of cDNA or gDNA derived from T cells, B-cell-depleted T cells, or PBMCs. Deeply sampled blood TCRbeta repertoires from subjects exposed to, actively infected with, or recovered from COVID-19 were included in the dataset. The repertoires were released in a freely available public database intended as a resource for research on the immune response to SARS-CoV-2. The samples were drawn from two sources: the first 160 participants of the ongoing ImmuneRACE study, and 1,000 to 1,500 subjects contributed by 6 global collaborators. The sample metadata nearly always contained a de-identified subject ID, COVID-19 status, age in years and sex. Where available, HLA class I and class II types were taken from metadata supplied by the sample provider and were not determined by assay-based typing. What the research found in general, with its limitations: How much clinical and demographic metadata was included differed by source and by participant, and the metadata was provided uncurated.

The CDR3 runs 13 residues from the cysteine to the phenylalanine. Solely the CDR3 DNA is kept, with 39 bases framed from the first base. Here V drops 4 bases and J drops 6 bases, and the junction holds 3 bases not matched to any gene. Participants in the prospective study were aged roughly 18 to 89 years, lived in 20 to 25 United States geographic areas, and enrolled through a virtual design. In the prospective study, participants were assigned to cohorts based on the clinical history participants reported in a screening survey and a study questionnaire. Each participant in the prospective study had whole blood, serum and a nasopharyngeal or oropharyngeal swab collected by mobile phlebotomists. Additional blood draws and questionnaires over an approximately two-month period could optionally be provided by prospective study participants. Prospective study blood samples were shipped either frozen or at room temperature before DNA extraction.

The immunoSEQ Assay, a bias-controlled multiplex PCR, was used to amplify TCRbeta CDR3 regions from genomic DNA. Per the original workflow: The number of nucleated cells in each sample was estimated from the amplification of reference gene primers within the assay. To quantify the absolute abundance of each unique TCRbeta CDR3 rearrangement, sequence reads were collapsed and filtered. For each sample, productive Simpson clonality was calculated by taking the square root of Simpson's diversity index across productive rearrangements. Not all clones reach the TCRdb copy of this immuneACCESS table, which keeps in-frame sequences only. Checked studies attribute under half of the gap to unresolved V genes and leave the rest unexplained. V, J and clone size are those of that table, while D and trimming were read from the DNA. Recorded for this sample are 400,000 to 550,000 clones; around nine tenths of them occurred a single time. The ten largest account for approximately 2% of the sample.

This TCR was recovered from a woman younger than 35 with acute COVID-19. Sequencing input: PBMCs or T cells enriched from blood (not recorded which). The chain links TRBV12-3 or TRBV12-4 with TRBJ1-2, with 9 bases aligning to TRBD1. The bases read TGTGCCAGCAGTTACACAGGGGGCGATGGCTACACCTTC. It is translated as CASSYTGGDGYTF.